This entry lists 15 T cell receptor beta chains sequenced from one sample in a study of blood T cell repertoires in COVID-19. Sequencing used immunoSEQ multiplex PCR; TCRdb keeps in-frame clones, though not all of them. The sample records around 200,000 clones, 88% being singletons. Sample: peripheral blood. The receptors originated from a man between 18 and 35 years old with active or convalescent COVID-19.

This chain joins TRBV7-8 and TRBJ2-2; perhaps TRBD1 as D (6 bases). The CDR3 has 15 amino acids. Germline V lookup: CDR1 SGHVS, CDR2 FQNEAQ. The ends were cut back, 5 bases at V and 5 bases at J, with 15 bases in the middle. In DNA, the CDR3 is TGTGCCAGCAGCACCCCGGCAGGGGTAACCGGGGAGCTGTTTTTT. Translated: CASSTPAGVTGELFF.

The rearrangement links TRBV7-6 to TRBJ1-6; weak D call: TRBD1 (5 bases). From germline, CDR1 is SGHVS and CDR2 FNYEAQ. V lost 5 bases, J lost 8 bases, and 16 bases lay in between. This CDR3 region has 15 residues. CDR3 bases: TGTGCCAGCAGCCGCGGGGGTTTTGGGGATTCACCCCTCCACTTT. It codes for CASSRGGFGDSPLHF.

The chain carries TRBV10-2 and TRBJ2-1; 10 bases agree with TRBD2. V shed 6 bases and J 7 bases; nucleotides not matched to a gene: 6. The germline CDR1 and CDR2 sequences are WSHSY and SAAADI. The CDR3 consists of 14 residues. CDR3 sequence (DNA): TGCGCCAGCAGCCTAGCGGGGGCCGGTAATGAGCAGTTCTTC. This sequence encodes CASSLAGAGNEQFF.

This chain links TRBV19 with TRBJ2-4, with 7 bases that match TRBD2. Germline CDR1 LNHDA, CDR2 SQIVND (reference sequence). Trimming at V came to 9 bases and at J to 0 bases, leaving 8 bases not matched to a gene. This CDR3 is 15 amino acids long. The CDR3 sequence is CASTERGLAKNIQYF. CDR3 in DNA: TGTGCCAGCACCGAGCGGGGACTAGCCAAAAACATTCAGTACTTC.

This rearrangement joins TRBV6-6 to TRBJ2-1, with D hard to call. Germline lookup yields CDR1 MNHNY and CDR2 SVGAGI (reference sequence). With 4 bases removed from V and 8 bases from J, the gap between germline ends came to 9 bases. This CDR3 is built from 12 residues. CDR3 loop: CASSFGGDEQFF. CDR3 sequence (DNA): TGTGCCAGCAGTTTTGGCGGCGATGAGCAGTTCTTC.

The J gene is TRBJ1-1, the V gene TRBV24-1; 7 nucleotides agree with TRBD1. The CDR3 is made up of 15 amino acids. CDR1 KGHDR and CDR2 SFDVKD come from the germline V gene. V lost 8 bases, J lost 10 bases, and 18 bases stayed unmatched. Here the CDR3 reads CATTTEGQGGLLAFF. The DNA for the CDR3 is TGTGCCACCACCACGGAGGGTCAGGGGGGCTTGCTAGCTTTCTTT.

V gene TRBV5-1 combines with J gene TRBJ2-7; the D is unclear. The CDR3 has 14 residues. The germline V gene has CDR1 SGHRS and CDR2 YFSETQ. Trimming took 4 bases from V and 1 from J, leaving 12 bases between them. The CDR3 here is CASSRSKWSYEQYF. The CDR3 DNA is TGCGCCAGCAGCCGGAGTAAATGGTCCTACGAGCAGTACTTC.

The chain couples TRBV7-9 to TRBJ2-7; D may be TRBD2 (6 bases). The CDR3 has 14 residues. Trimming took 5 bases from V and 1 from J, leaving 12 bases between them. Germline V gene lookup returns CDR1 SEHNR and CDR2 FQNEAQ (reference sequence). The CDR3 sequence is CASSLPRESYEQYF. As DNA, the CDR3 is TGTGCCAGCAGCCTTCCTCGGGAGTCCTACGAGCAGTACTTC.

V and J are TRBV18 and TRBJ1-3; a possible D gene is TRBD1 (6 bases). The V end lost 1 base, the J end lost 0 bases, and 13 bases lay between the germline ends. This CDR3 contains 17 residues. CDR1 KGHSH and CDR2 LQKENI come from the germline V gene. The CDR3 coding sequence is TGTGCCAGCTCACCACGTGAGGACAGCACCTCTGGAAACACCATATATTTT. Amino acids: CASSPREDSTSGNTIYF. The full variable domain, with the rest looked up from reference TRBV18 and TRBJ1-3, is NAGVMQNPRHLVRRRGQEARLRCSPMKGHSHVYWYRQLPEEGLKFMVYLQKENIIDESGMPKERFSAEFPKEGPSILRIQQVVRGDSAAYFCASSPREDSTSGNTIYFGEGSWLTVV.

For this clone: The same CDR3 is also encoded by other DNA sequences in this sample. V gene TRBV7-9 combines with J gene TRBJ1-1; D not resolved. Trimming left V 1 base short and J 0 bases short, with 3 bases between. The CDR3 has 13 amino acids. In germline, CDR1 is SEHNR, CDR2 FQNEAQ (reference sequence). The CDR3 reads CASSLDMNTEAFF. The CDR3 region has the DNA TGTGCCAGCAGCTTAGATATGAACACTGAAGCTTTCTTT.

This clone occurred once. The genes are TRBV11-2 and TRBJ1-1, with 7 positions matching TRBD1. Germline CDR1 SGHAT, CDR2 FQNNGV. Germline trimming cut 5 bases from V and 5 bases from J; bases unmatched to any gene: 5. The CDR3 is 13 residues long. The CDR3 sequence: CASSAYRGTEAFF. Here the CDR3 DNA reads TGTGCCAGCAGCGCTTACAGGGGAACTGAAGCTTTCTTT.

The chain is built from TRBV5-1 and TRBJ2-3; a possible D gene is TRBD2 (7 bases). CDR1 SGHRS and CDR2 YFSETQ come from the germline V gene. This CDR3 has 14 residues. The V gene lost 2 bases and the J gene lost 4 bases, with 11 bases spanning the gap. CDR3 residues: CASSLTGRADTQYF. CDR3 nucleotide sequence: TGCGCCAGCAGCTTAACAGGGAGGGCAGATACGCAGTATTTT.

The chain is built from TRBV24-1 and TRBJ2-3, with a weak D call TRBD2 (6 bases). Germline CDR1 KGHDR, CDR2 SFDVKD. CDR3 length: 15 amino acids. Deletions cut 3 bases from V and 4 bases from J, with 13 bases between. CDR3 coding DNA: TGTGCCACCAGTGATACCCGTTCGGGGGCAGATACGCAGTATTTT. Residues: CATSDTRSGADTQYF.

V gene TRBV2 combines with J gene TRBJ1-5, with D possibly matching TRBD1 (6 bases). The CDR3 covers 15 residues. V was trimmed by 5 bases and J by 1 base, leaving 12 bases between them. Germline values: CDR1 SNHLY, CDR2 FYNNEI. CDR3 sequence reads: CASSREDSSNQPQHF. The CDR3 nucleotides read TGTGCCAGCAGTCGGGAGGACAGCAGCAATCAGCCCCAGCATTTT.

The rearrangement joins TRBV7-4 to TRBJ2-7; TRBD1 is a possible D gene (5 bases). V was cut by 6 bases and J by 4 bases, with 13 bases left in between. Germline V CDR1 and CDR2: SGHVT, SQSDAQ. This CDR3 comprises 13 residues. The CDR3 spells CASSFDSPYEQYF. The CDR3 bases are TGTGCCAGCAGTTTTGACAGTCCGTACGAGCAGTACTTC. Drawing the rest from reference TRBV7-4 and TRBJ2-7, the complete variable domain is GAGVSQSPRYKVAKRGRDVALRCDSISGHVTLYWYRQTLGQGSEVLTYSQSDAQRDKSGRPSGRFSAERPERSVSTLKIQRTEQGDSAVYLCASSFDSPYEQYFGPGTRLTVT.